Sequencing of this T cell receptor beta chain was carried out in a study of CD8 T cells in Susac syndrome. A quantity of about 0.45 to 1 ug RNA underwent reverse transcription using random hexamers. An immunoSEQ multiplex PCR amplified TCR beta CDR3 over 54 Vbeta and 13 Jbeta. TCRdb used MiXCR to reprocess the immunoSEQ multiplex PCR reads, holding one entry per CDR3 protein. The sample holds around 150,000 distinct CDR3 sequences; around 95% are singletons and the top ten take over 0.09%. This CDR3 comprises 15 residues. The germline CDR1 and CDR2 sequences are MNHEY and SMNVEV (reference sequence). The V and J ends lost 5 bases and 6 bases, in that order; junction bases with no gene match: 12. Blood CD8+ and CD4+ T cells underwent high-throughput TCR beta sequencing. In the multiple sclerosis control group, patients were treatment-naive and had stable or active relapsing-remitting disease. The authors negatively isolated CD8+ and CD4+ T cells and FACS-enriched TEMRA cells.

Sequencing was done on a sample of CD4+ T cells from PBMCs. This receptor was taken from a human donor with multiple sclerosis. The V gene is TRBV27, the J gene TRBJ1-2; 7 bases are shared with TRBD1. Written as DNA, the CDR3 is TGTGCCAGCAGTCCCTGGGGCGGGACAGAGCATGGCTACACCTTC. Residues: CASSPWGGTEHGYTF.